Listed below are T cell receptor beta chains from one sample, sequenced in a study of T cells in Graves' hyperthyroidism and ophthalmopathy. TCRdb called the multiplex PCR reads again in MiXCR, with one record for every CDR3 protein. This sample has around 600,000 distinct CDR3 sequences, with 12% to 15% found just once. The sequenced sample was blood. Source of these receptors: a woman aged 18-29 years with Graves' ophthalmopathy. Each CDR3 is given with its conserved first and last residue. The order of the fields is CDR3 protein, CDR3 DNA, clone size, J gene, V gene, D gene. A D gene is named only where the DNA matches it firmly. Clone size is given for some rows only: seen once, a few or many times, or a class if the clone is expanded.

CDR3: CASSYSLGVSLPYEQYF; DNA: TGTGCCAGCAGTTACTCCCTAGGGGTTTCTCTACCCTACGAGCAGTACTTC; size: many; J: TRBJ2-7; V: TRBV6-1; D: .
CDR3: CASSSSQTNYGYTF; DNA: TGTGCCAGCAGTTCCAGTCAAACTAACTATGGCTACACCTTC; size: few; J: TRBJ1-2; V: TRBV6-5; D: .
CDR3: CASSPRGRIMNTEAFF; DNA: TGTGCCAGCAGCCCCAGGGGGCGCATAATGAACACTGAAGCTTTCTTT; size: many; J: TRBJ1-1; V: TRBV7-2; D: TRBD1
CDR3: CASSVDNRGTSDTQYF; DNA: TGTGCCAGCAGCGTAGATAACAGGGGGACATCCGATACGCAGTATTTT; size: few; J: TRBJ2-3; V: TRBV9; D: TRBD1
CDR3: CASSKFGSGNSYEQYF; DNA: TGTGCCAGCAGTAAATTTGGTTCAGGGAACTCCTACGAGCAGTACTTC; size: .; J: TRBJ2-7; V: TRBV27; D: .
CDR3: CASSFVQKTDTQYF; DNA: TGTGCCAGCAGCTTTGTACAGAAGACAGATACGCAGTATTTT; size: .; J: TRBJ2-3; V: TRBV5-4; D: .
CDR3: CASSLSQGAAGTDTQYF; DNA: TGTGCCAGCAGCTTATCCCAGGGGGCGGCGGGCACAGATACGCAGTATTTT; size: .; J: TRBJ2-3; V: TRBV7-3; D: TRBD1
CDR3: CASSLAPSAETQYF; DNA: TGTGCCAGCAGCTTGGCACCTAGCGCGGAGACCCAGTACTTC; size: few; J: TRBJ2-5; V: TRBV5-4; D: .
CDR3: CASSVMRESTEAFF; DNA: TGTGCCAGCAGCGTAATGAGGGAGAGCACTGAAGCTTTCTTT; size: .; J: TRBJ1-1; V: TRBV9; D: .
CDR3: CASSTSSSRTDTQYF; DNA: TGTGCCAGCAGTACTAGTAGCTCTCGCACAGATACGCAGTATTTT; size: once; J: TRBJ2-3; V: TRBV7-6; D: .
CDR3: CASSIRELNYGYTF; DNA: TGTGCCAGCAGCATACGGGAGCTTAACTATGGCTACACCTTC; size: .; J: TRBJ1-2; V: TRBV9; D: .
CDR3: CASSIPLGQPLQETQYF; DNA: TGTGCCAGTAGTATTCCCCTGGGACAGCCTCTTCAAGAGACCCAGTACTTC; size: .; J: TRBJ2-5; V: TRBV19; D: TRBD1
CDR3: CASSLAGTEANYGYTF; DNA: TGTGCCAGCAGCTTAGCCGGGACCGAAGCTAACTATGGCTACACCTTC; size: many; J: TRBJ1-2; V: TRBV7-2; D: .
CDR3: CASSLTGHLNYGYTF; DNA: TGTGCCAGCAGTTTGACGGGACACCTTAACTATGGCTACACCTTC; size: many; J: TRBJ1-2; V: TRBV27; D: .
CDR3: CSSPGHEGLAGNEQFF; DNA: TGCAGCTCCCCGGGACACGAGGGACTAGCGGGAAATGAGCAGTTCTTC; size: many; J: TRBJ2-1; V: TRBV29-1; D: TRBD2
CDR3: CASSLDGNYNEQFF; DNA: TGTGCCAGCAGCTTAGACGGGAATTACAATGAGCAGTTCTTC; size: many; J: TRBJ2-1; V: TRBV7-3; D: .
CDR3: CASRDGTSVTYEQYF; DNA: TGTGCCAGCAGGGACGGGACTTCCGTCACCTACGAGCAGTACTTC; size: .; J: TRBJ2-7; V: TRBV6-1; D: .
CDR3: CASTSQAGSSYNEQFF; DNA: TGCGCCAGCACCAGTCAGGCGGGGAGCTCCTACAATGAGCAGTTCTTC; size: many; J: TRBJ2-1; V: TRBV4-1; D: .
CDR3: CASSLTLSSDEQFF; DNA: TGTGCCAGCAGCCTGACCCTTTCAAGCGATGAGCAGTTCTTC; size: few; J: TRBJ2-1; V: TRBV7-9; D: .
CDR3: CASSPDPGQGLESTEAFF; DNA: TGTGCCAGCAGCCCCGATCCGGGACAGGGGCTGGAGAGCACTGAAGCTTTCTTT; size: few; J: TRBJ1-1; V: TRBV7-6; D: TRBD1
CDR3: CSVEGDLEEETQYF; DNA: TGCAGCGTTGAAGGGGACTTGGAGGAAGAGACCCAGTACTTC; size: few; J: TRBJ2-5; V: TRBV29-1; D: .
CDR3: CASSAKLGGFYQPQHF; DNA: TGTGCCAGCAGTGCTAAACTCGGAGGGTTTTATCAGCCCCAGCATTTT; size: few; J: TRBJ1-5; V: TRBV6-1; D: .